The present entry profiles one T cell receptor (beta chain) with its context. This record comes from a study of long-term antiretroviral therapy in people with HIV. Investigators performed immunoSEQ version v3.0 at survey level. The method was immunoSEQ multiplex PCR; TCRdb's version includes in-frame clones alone and lacks a portion of them. In the table there are about 25,000 clones, 75% to 90% of which are singletons. The CDR3 has 15 amino acids. Germline V gives CDR1 SGHRS, CDR2 YFSETQ. V was trimmed by 3 bases and J by 2 bases, leaving 14 bases between them. The sample here was unsorted PBMCs, taken 2.9 years after starting antiretroviral therapy. The chain recombines TRBV5-1 with TRBJ1-1; D might be TRBD1 (6 bases). This sequence was found in a man in his forties or fifties with HIV. The CDR3 sequence: CASSSGPRGNTEAFF. As DNA, the CDR3 is TGCGCCAGCAGCTCGGGTCCCAGGGGCAACACTGAAGCTTTCTTT. Full variable domain (missing parts from reference TRBV5-1 and TRBJ1-1): KAGVTQTPRYLIKTRGQQVTLSCSPISGHRSVSWYQQTPGQGLQFLFEYFSETQRNKGNFPGRFSGRQFSNSRSEMNVSTLELGDSALYLCASSSGPRGNTEAFFGQGTRLTVV.